This TCR beta chain was profiled in a study of blood T cell repertoires in COVID-19. Study context: Sites in the United States, Italy and Spain provided acute and convalescent COVID-19 samples. PBMCs, B-cell-depleted T cells, or T cells provided the cDNA or gDNA that made up the material.

V shed 6 bases, J shed 10 bases, and the junction held 15 bases outside the gene matches. The germline CDR1 and CDR2 sequences are SNHLY and FYNNEI. The CDR3 runs 17 residues. Only in-frame clones appear in the TCRdb table, and some are missing; sequencing was by immunoSEQ multiplex PCR. The sample has approximately 50,000 clones, less than 90% seen once. This TCR came from a human donor in a cohort sampled during active COVID-19. The sample comprised peripheral blood. This rearrangement joins TRBV2 to TRBJ2-1; 13 bases align to TRBD2. CDR3 nucleotides: TGTGCCAGCAGGGATTCAATCGGACTAGCGGGAGATGGGGAGCAGTTCTTC. Amino acids: CASRDSIGLAGDGEQFF. The full variable domain, rest sourced from reference TRBV2 and TRBJ2-1, is EPEVTQTPSHQVTQMGQEVILRCVPISNHLYFYWYRQILGQKVEFLVSFYNNEISEKSEIFDDQFSVERPDGSNFTLKIRSTKLEDSAMYFCASRDSIGLAGDGEQFFGPGTRLTVL.